This is a list of T cell receptor beta chains from one sample in a study of blood T cell repertoires in COVID-19. Sequencing used immunoSEQ multiplex PCR; TCRdb keeps in-frame clones, though not all of them. The data contain around 220,000 clones, around four fifths of them seen just once; the ten biggest clones take up about 4%. Sequencing was performed on peripheral blood. These receptors were obtained from a woman aged 40 to 49 with active or convalescent COVID-19. Both conserved end residues are part of each CDR3. A D gene is named only where the DNA matches it firmly. For some rows the clone size is stated as once, few or many, or as a class when expanded; others skip it.

j_gene: TRBJ2-3
d_gene: -
abundance: -
v_gene: TRBV12-3/TRBV12-4
CDR3nt: TGTGCCAGCAGTTTAGTCGGGGATACGCAGTATTTT
CDR3aa: CASSLVGDTQYF

j_gene: TRBJ1-2
d_gene: -
abundance: -
v_gene: TRBV27
CDR3nt: TGTGCCAGCAGTTTGGCCAGAACTAACTATGGCTACACCTTC
CDR3aa: CASSLARTNYGYTF

j_gene: TRBJ1-2
d_gene: -
abundance: -
v_gene: TRBV7-3
CDR3nt: TGTGCCAGCCCCGTCCTAGCTAACTATGGCTACACCTTC
CDR3aa: CASPVLANYGYTF

j_gene: TRBJ1-1
d_gene: -
abundance: few
v_gene: TRBV16
CDR3nt: TGTGCCAGCAGCCAATTCCGCTCTGAGGAAGCTTTCTTT
CDR3aa: CASSQFRSEEAFF

j_gene: TRBJ1-6
d_gene: -
abundance: -
v_gene: TRBV9
CDR3nt: TGTGCCAGCAGCGTGGCGGAAAATTCACCCCTCCACTTT
CDR3aa: CASSVAENSPLHF

j_gene: TRBJ1-2
d_gene: -
abundance: once
v_gene: TRBV2
CDR3nt: TGTGCCAGCAGCCAGAGGCCGGAGGGCTACACCTTC
CDR3aa: CASSQRPEGYTF

j_gene: TRBJ1-1
d_gene: -
abundance: -
v_gene: TRBV11-2
CDR3nt: TGTGCCAGCAGCCAAAAACAGGGATGGGGCACTGAAGCTTTCTTT
CDR3aa: CASSQKQGWGTEAFF

j_gene: TRBJ1-1
d_gene: -
abundance: -
v_gene: TRBV19
CDR3nt: TGTGCCAGTATCAGAGTGGGGGGGAACACTGAAGCTTTCTTT
CDR3aa: CASIRVGGNTEAFF

j_gene: TRBJ1-6
d_gene: TRBD1
abundance: -
v_gene: TRBV9
CDR3nt: TGTGCCAGCAGCCCCCCTGGGGGACAGGGATCACCCCTCCACTTT
CDR3aa: CASSPPGGQGSPLHF

j_gene: TRBJ1-2
d_gene: -
abundance: -
v_gene: TRBV7-2
CDR3nt: TGTGCCAGCAGCCCCGCGAGAGGTGGCTACACCTTC
CDR3aa: CASSPARGGYTF

j_gene: TRBJ1-1
d_gene: TRBD1
abundance: -
v_gene: TRBV19
CDR3nt: TGTGCCAGTAGTACCCAACAGGGGGCCGGAGGTGAAGCTTTCTTT
CDR3aa: CASSTQQGAGGEAFF

j_gene: TRBJ2-5
d_gene: -
abundance: -
v_gene: TRBV5-4
CDR3nt: TGTGCCAGCAGCTTAGCAGGGGAAAAGACCCAGTACTTC
CDR3aa: CASSLAGEKTQYF

j_gene: TRBJ2-1
d_gene: -
abundance: -
v_gene: TRBV28
CDR3nt: TGTGCCGGCCAAACCGGGACACGGGCCAATGAGCAGTTCTTC
CDR3aa: CAGQTGTRANEQFF

j_gene: TRBJ1-2
d_gene: -
abundance: -
v_gene: TRBV28
CDR3nt: TGTGCCAGCAGTTCTTCAGCTAACTATGGCTACACCTTC
CDR3aa: CASSSSANYGYTF

j_gene: TRBJ1-5
d_gene: -
abundance: -
v_gene: TRBV5-6
CDR3nt: TGTGCCAGCAGCCAGACAGGTCTTAGCAATCAGCCCCAGCATTTT
CDR3aa: CASSQTGLSNQPQHF

j_gene: TRBJ1-3
d_gene: TRBD1
abundance: -
v_gene: TRBV9
CDR3nt: TGTGCCAGCAGCCTTGACAGGGGCATGGGGGACACCATATATTTT
CDR3aa: CASSLDRGMGDTIYF

j_gene: TRBJ2-2
d_gene: TRBD2
abundance: -
v_gene: TRBV10-3
CDR3nt: TGTGCCATCAGTGAGTCGTTACTAGCGGGGGGTGCCGGGGAGCTGTTTTTT
CDR3aa: CAISESLLAGGAGELFF

j_gene: TRBJ2-4
d_gene: -
abundance: -
v_gene: TRBV30
CDR3nt: TGTGCCCCGCCGCGGTTTCTTCTAGCCAAAAACATTCAGTACTTC
CDR3aa: CAPPRFLLAKNIQYF

j_gene: TRBJ2-7
d_gene: TRBD1
abundance: -
v_gene: TRBV2
CDR3nt: TGTGCCAGCAGTGAAGGCAAGGGACAGGGGTTCAACGAGCAGTACTTC
CDR3aa: CASSEGKGQGFNEQYF

j_gene: TRBJ1-2
d_gene: -
abundance: -
v_gene: TRBV5-6
CDR3nt: TGTGCCAGCAGGTGGTCGACAGGTAAAGGCTACACCTTC
CDR3aa: CASRWSTGKGYTF

j_gene: TRBJ2-7
d_gene: -
abundance: few
v_gene: TRBV30
CDR3nt: TGTGCCTGGAGGCCGGTAACCTACGAGCAGTACTTC
CDR3aa: CAWRPVTYEQYF

j_gene: TRBJ2-1
d_gene: TRBD2
abundance: -
v_gene: TRBV5-5
CDR3nt: TGTGCCAGCAGCCCGACTAGCGGGGGGGCCGGCAATGAGCAGTTCTTC
CDR3aa: CASSPTSGGAGNEQFF

j_gene: TRBJ2-3
d_gene: -
abundance: -
v_gene: TRBV21-1
CDR3nt: TGTGCCAGCAGCAAAAGGGACGGACAGGCTCAAAGGTGCGATACGCAGTATTTT
CDR3aa: CASSKRDGQAQRCDTQYF

j_gene: TRBJ2-7
d_gene: -
abundance: -
v_gene: TRBV5-5
CDR3nt: TGTGCCAGCAGCCTGGAGGCGGGGTCCGACGAGCAGTACTTC
CDR3aa: CASSLEAGSDEQYF

j_gene: TRBJ2-7
d_gene: TRBD1
abundance: -
v_gene: TRBV30
CDR3nt: TGTGCCTGGAGGGGACAGTCCTACTACGAGCAGTACTTC
CDR3aa: CAWRGQSYYEQYF

j_gene: TRBJ2-3
d_gene: -
abundance: once
v_gene: TRBV12-3/TRBV12-4
CDR3nt: TGTGCCAGCAGCTCCCTGACTCCAGATACGCAGTATTTT
CDR3aa: CASSSLTPDTQYF

j_gene: TRBJ2-7
d_gene: -
abundance: -
v_gene: TRBV5-6
CDR3nt: TGTGCCAGCAGCCCATACGGCGGGGTGGAGGCGTGGTACGAGCAGTACTTC
CDR3aa: CASSPYGGVEAWYEQYF

j_gene: TRBJ1-1
d_gene: TRBD1
abundance: -
v_gene: TRBV18
CDR3nt: TGTGCCAGCTCACCCGGGACAGGGATCACTGAAGCTTTCTTT
CDR3aa: CASSPGTGITEAFF

j_gene: TRBJ2-2
d_gene: -
abundance: -
v_gene: TRBV9
CDR3nt: TGTGCCAGCAGCGTAGTGCAGGGATACGGGGAGCTGTTTTTT
CDR3aa: CASSVVQGYGELFF

j_gene: TRBJ2-7
d_gene: TRBD1
abundance: -
v_gene: TRBV2
CDR3nt: TGTGCCAGCAGCCGGGACAGGGGATTCGCCGAGCAGTACTTC
CDR3aa: CASSRDRGFAEQYF

j_gene: TRBJ2-1
d_gene: -
abundance: -
v_gene: TRBV2
CDR3nt: TGTGCCAGCAGCTTCGACAGGTACAATGAGCAGTTCTTC
CDR3aa: CASSFDRYNEQFF

j_gene: TRBJ2-3
d_gene: -
abundance: -
v_gene: TRBV30
CDR3nt: TGTGCCTGGAGGGGAACGGCAGGGCTGCTTTACGATACGCAGTATTTT
CDR3aa: CAWRGTAGLLYDTQYF

j_gene: TRBJ2-1
d_gene: -
abundance: -
v_gene: TRBV28
CDR3nt: TGTGCCAGCAGTTCGTATCTAGCTTGGGAGCAGTTCTTC
CDR3aa: CASSSYLAWEQFF